This T cell receptor beta chain was sequenced for a study of T cell repertoires in cytomegalovirus infection. Study-level information: CMV infection plus the matching HLA type was flagged by public TCR beta signatures.

The V end was cut by 3 bases, the J end by 1 base, with 9 bases between. CDR1 and CDR2 from the germline V gene are SQVTM and ANQGSEA. The CDR3 runs to 13 residues. TCRdb reprocessed the reads via MiXCR and lists one record per CDR3 protein. The sample yields around 740,000 distinct CDR3 sequences, roughly 36% seen once. This clonotype has more than one count but fewer than ten. V usage is TRBV29-1 and J usage is TRBJ2-5; no reliable D call. Sequenced: PBMCs. This receptor was taken from a human donor in good health (CMV status not recorded). Some clones in this sample may be carry-over from other donors' samples. In DNA form, the CDR3 reads TGCAGCGTTGACCTTGAAGGCCAAGAGACCCAGTACTTC. This sequence encodes CSVDLEGQETQYF.